This is a list of T cell receptor beta chains from one sample in a study of control samples from healthy donors and cancer patients. Assay: immunoSEQ multiplex PCR; the TCRdb copy retains only in-frame clones and omits some. The table lists more than 120,000 clones, around 90% of them singletons. Sequenced: blood. The receptors come from a man aged 25-45 years in good health. CDR3s include the opening cysteine and the closing phenylalanine or tryptophan. A D gene is named only where the DNA matches it firmly. Clone size is not always given. Where it is, it says once, few, many or a class for expanded clones.

clone_size,j_call,v_call,d_call,cdr3_aa,cdr3_nt
NA,TRBJ1-4,TRBV19,TRBD1,CASSAGGQINEKLFF,TGTGCCAGTAGTGCGGGGGGACAGATAAATGAAAAACTGTTTTTT
NA,TRBJ2-2,TRBV7-3,NA,CASSSTSGRSGELFF,TGTGCCAGCAGCTCCACCTCAGGCCGGTCGGGGGAGCTGTTTTTT
NA,TRBJ1-2,TRBV30,TRBD1,CAWSLVRTGGSGYTF,TGTGCCTGGAGTCTCGTAAGGACAGGGGGCTCTGGCTACACCTTC
once,TRBJ1-5,TRBV25-1,NA,CASSENFDQPQHF,TGTGCCAGCAGTGAAAATTTCGATCAGCCCCAGCATTTT
NA,TRBJ2-2,TRBV27,NA,CASSPGLYTGELFF,TGTGCCAGCAGCCCCGGGCTCTACACCGGGGAGCTGTTTTTT
once,TRBJ2-7,TRBV5-4,TRBD1,CASSLLGQGYEQYF,TGTGCCAGCAGCTTGCTGGGACAGGGCTACGAGCAGTACTTC
few,TRBJ1-3,TRBV5-1,TRBD1,CASQQGTSGNTIYF,TGCGCCAGCCAACAGGGGACGTCTGGAAACACCATATATTTT
NA,TRBJ2-7,TRBV28,NA,CASSLQSYEQYF,TGTGCCAGCAGTTTGCAAAGCTACGAGCAGTACTTC
NA,TRBJ1-1,TRBV6-5,NA,CASTDQLNTEAFF,TGTGCCAGCACCGACCAATTGAACACTGAAGCTTTCTTT
NA,TRBJ2-7,TRBV19,TRBD1,CASSIAGGWGEQYF,TGTGCCAGTAGTATCGCAGGGGGCTGGGGCGAGCAGTACTTC
few,TRBJ2-1,TRBV5-1,TRBD2,CASSFAGGEQFF,TGCGCCAGCAGCTTCGCCGGGGGGGAGCAGTTCTTC
NA,TRBJ2-3,TRBV7-3,TRBD2,CASSPHPGTSTDTQYF,TGTGCCAGCAGCCCCCACCCGGGGACTAGCACGGATACGCAGTATTTT
NA,TRBJ1-4,TRBV28,NA,CASSLSGTNEKLFF,TGTGCCAGCAGTCTATCCGGGACAAATGAAAAACTGTTTTTT
NA,TRBJ1-1,TRBV12-3/TRBV12-4,NA,CASTRERNTEAFF,TGTGCCAGCACGAGGGAACGGAACACTGAAGCTTTCTTT
once,TRBJ1-5,TRBV5-5,NA,CASSLILGQPQHF,TGTGCCAGCAGCTTGATCCTGGGTCAGCCCCAGCATTTT
NA,TRBJ2-1,TRBV1,NA,CTSSPPSGGMDNEQFF,TGCACCAGCAGCCCACCTAGCGGGGGGATGGACAATGAGCAGTTCTTC
NA,TRBJ2-7,TRBV27,TRBD1,CASGRTGPSYEQYF,TGTGCCAGCGGTAGGACAGGTCCTTCCTACGAGCAGTACTTC
NA,TRBJ1-2,TRBV28,NA,CASSFGGFGYTF,TGTGCCAGCAGTTTCGGCGGGTTTGGCTACACCTTC
NA,TRBJ2-7,TRBV4-2,TRBD2,CASSQDSGTQYEQYF,TGTGCCAGCAGCCAAGATAGCGGGACACAGTACGAGCAGTACTTC
NA,TRBJ1-3,TRBV5-6,TRBD1,CASSLRTGMMVGNTIYF,TGTGCCAGCAGCTTGCGGACAGGGATGATGGTCGGAAACACCATATATTTT
NA,TRBJ2-3,TRBV5-4,NA,CASSLRLGGVTDTQYF,TGTGCCAGCAGCTTGAGGTTAGGAGGAGTTACAGATACGCAGTATTTT
NA,TRBJ1-4,TRBV7-9,NA,CASSLTADNEKLFF,TGTGCCAGCAGCTTAACGGCGGATAATGAAAAACTGTTTTTT
NA,TRBJ2-2,TRBV28,NA,CASSNGTPGLGELFF,TGTGCCAGCAGTAACGGGACACCGGGCCTGGGGGAGCTGTTTTTT
once,TRBJ1-4,TRBV5-1,NA,CASSLGPNEKLFF,TGCGCCAGCAGCTTGGGGCCGAATGAAAAACTGTTTTTT
NA,TRBJ1-1,TRBV12-5,NA,CASGQDIMNTEAFF,TGTGCTAGTGGTCAGGACATCATGAACACTGAAGCTTTCTTT
NA,TRBJ1-2,TRBV2,TRBD1,CASSERGQGPYGYTF,TGTGCCAGCAGTGAAAGGGGACAGGGCCCTTATGGCTACACCTTC
NA,TRBJ1-2,TRBV14,TRBD1,CASSLGQGPYGYTF,TGTGCCAGCAGCCTTGGACAGGGTCCCTATGGCTACACCTTC
NA,TRBJ1-2,TRBV7-9,TRBD1,CASSPVPGQGVDYGYTF,TGTGCCAGCAGCCCAGTCCCGGGACAGGGAGTGGACTATGGCTACACCTTC
NA,TRBJ2-4,TRBV2,NA,CASSSNRVAKNIQYF,TGTGCCAGCAGTTCAAACAGGGTAGCCAAAAACATTCAGTACTTC
NA,TRBJ1-5,TRBV18,NA,CASSRQPENRGNQPQHF,TGTGCCAGCTCACGACAGCCTGAGAATAGGGGCAATCAGCCCCAGCATTTT
once,TRBJ2-2,TRBV4-2,NA,CASSQDLGPQGGDTGELFF,TGTGCCAGCAGCCAAGATTTGGGACCCCAGGGTGGGGACACCGGGGAGCTGTTTTTT
once,TRBJ2-7,TRBV6-5,NA,CASSFYEQYF,TGTGCCAGCAGTTTCTACGAGCAGTACTTC
NA,TRBJ1-1,TRBV14,NA,CASSRQAGEAFF,TGTGCCAGCAGCCGACAGGCTGGTGAAGCTTTCTTT
NA,TRBJ2-3,TRBV19,NA,CASNLLTLTDTQYF,TGTGCCAGTAACCTTCTTACTCTCACAGATACGCAGTATTTT
NA,TRBJ2-3,TRBV28,NA,CASSPLLARDTQYF,TGTGCCAGCAGCCCATTACTTGCCAGAGATACGCAGTATTTT
NA,TRBJ2-5,TRBV6-5,NA,CASSHGQGGQETQYF,TGTGCCAGCAGCCACGGACAGGGAGGGCAAGAGACCCAGTACTTC
NA,TRBJ2-2,TRBV6-5,NA,CASSYSPNTGELFF,TGTGCCAGCAGTTACTCTCCGAACACCGGGGAGCTGTTTTTT
NA,TRBJ2-1,TRBV29-1,NA,CSVELYNEQFF,TGCAGCGTTGAATTATACAATGAGCAGTTCTTC
NA,TRBJ2-7,TRBV4-1,TRBD1,CASSQPGTGTYEQYF,TGCGCCAGCAGCCAACCCGGGACAGGGACCTACGAGCAGTACTTC
NA,TRBJ2-7,TRBV15,TRBD2,CATSRDGGGTAYEQYF,TGTGCCACCAGCAGAGATGGGGGGGGTACAGCTTACGAGCAGTACTTC
NA,TRBJ1-1,TRBV18,NA,CASSPRGNTEAFF,TGTGCCAGCTCACCACGGGGAAACACTGAAGCTTTCTTT
NA,TRBJ2-7,TRBV5-1,NA,CASSSTEIYEQYF,TGCGCCAGCAGCTCTACAGAAATCTACGAGCAGTACTTC
NA,TRBJ2-3,TRBV6-5,NA,CASKGVDTQYF,TGTGCCAGCAAGGGTGTGGATACGCAGTATTTT
NA,TRBJ1-1,TRBV11-2,TRBD1,CASSLGTGGIGTEAFF,TGTGCCAGCAGCTTAGGGACAGGGGGCATAGGAACTGAAGCTTTCTTT
NA,TRBJ2-2,TRBV25-1,TRBD1,CASSEYGTGGTGELFF,TGTGCCAGCAGTGAATATGGTACAGGGGGCACCGGGGAGCTGTTTTTT
NA,TRBJ2-7,TRBV30,TRBD1,CAWDRGFSPYEQYF,TGTGCCTGGGACAGGGGCTTCTCCCCATACGAGCAGTACTTC
NA,TRBJ2-3,TRBV21-1,NA,CASSFKGTDGGRMTDTQYF,TGTGCCAGCAGCTTTAAAGGGACAGATGGCGGGAGAATGACAGATACGCAGTATTTT
NA,TRBJ1-1,TRBV27,NA,CASSLWGREANTEAFF,TGTGCCAGCAGTTTATGGGGAAGGGAAGCGAACACTGAAGCTTTCTTT
NA,TRBJ1-3,TRBV9,NA,CASSVERTPSGNTIYF,TGTGCCAGCAGCGTAGAAAGGACCCCGAGTGGAAACACCATATATTTT
NA,TRBJ1-5,TRBV10-3,TRBD1,CAISDGRGHSEPQHF,TGTGCCATCAGTGACGGCAGGGGGCATTCGGAGCCCCAGCATTTT
NA,TRBJ2-3,TRBV5-1,TRBD2,CASSSIAGGLGDTQYF,TGCGCCAGCAGCTCCATAGCGGGGGGTCTGGGAGATACGCAGTATTTT
NA,TRBJ2-7,TRBV7-9,NA,CASSPVQGRTYEQYF,TGTGCCAGCAGCCCAGTACAGGGTCGGACCTACGAGCAGTACTTC
once,TRBJ2-3,TRBV6-1,NA,CASSDRKDYTQYF,TGTGCCAGCAGTGACAGAAAAGATTATACGCAGTATTTT